These T cell receptor beta chains were read from a single sample in a study of blood T cell repertoires in COVID-19. Assay: immunoSEQ multiplex PCR; the TCRdb copy retains only in-frame clones and omits some. Found here are approximately 400,000 clones, roughly 87% of them singletons; the top ten hold less than 6%. Specimen: PBMCs or T cells enriched from blood (not recorded which). These TCRs come from a woman between 45 and 60 years old who had recovered from COVID-19. CDR3s include the opening cysteine and the closing phenylalanine or tryptophan. The order of the fields is CDR3 protein, CDR3 DNA, J gene, CDR3 length, clone size, V gene, D gene. The D gene is left open where the match is weak. Size values are once, few and many counts, or a class for expanded clones, and some rows have none.

CDR3: CSARELRGYTF
DNA: TGCAGTGCTAGAGAGTTGCGTGGCTACACCTTC
J: TRBJ1-2
length: 11
size: .
V: TRBV20-1
D: .

CDR3: CSVEGPGGNYGYTF
DNA: TGCAGCGTTGAAGGGCCGGGGGGCAACTATGGCTACACCTTC
J: TRBJ1-2
length: 14
size: few
V: TRBV29-1
D: .

CDR3: CASSHETYEQYF
DNA: TGCGCCAGCAGCCACGAGACTTACGAGCAGTACTTC
J: TRBJ2-7
length: 12
size: once
V: TRBV5-1
D: .

CDR3: CASSQDLVRTGFTGGLTF
DNA: TGCGCCAGCAGCCAAGATCTCGTACGCACAGGCTTCACGGGGGGGCTCACCTTC
J: TRBJ1-2
length: 18
size: .
V: TRBV4-3
D: .

CDR3: CASSQLTGQQETQYF
DNA: TGTGCCAGCAGCCAATTGACAGGGCAACAAGAGACCCAGTACTTC
J: TRBJ2-5
length: 15
size: once
V: TRBV3-1/TRBV3-2
D: TRBD1

CDR3: CASSPEQGGSPLHF
DNA: TGTGCCAGCAGCCCAGAGCAGGGGGGTTCACCCCTCCACTTT
J: TRBJ1-6
length: 14
size: .
V: TRBV9
D: TRBD1

CDR3: CASSPPGGVGTEAFF
DNA: TGTGCCAGCTCACCACCGGGAGGGGTGGGTACTGAAGCTTTCTTT
J: TRBJ1-1
length: 15
size: .
V: TRBV18
D: .

CDR3: CAHDRGGTEAFF
DNA: TGTGCCCACGATAGGGGAGGCACTGAAGCTTTCTTT
J: TRBJ1-1
length: 12
size: .
V: TRBV30
D: .

CDR3: CASSLGVGGNSPLHF
DNA: TGTGCCAGCAGCTTAGGGGTGGGCGGGAATTCACCCCTCCACTTT
J: TRBJ1-6
length: 15
size: .
V: TRBV7-2
D: .

CDR3: CASSLDRVQYF
DNA: TGTGCCAGCAGCTTGGACAGGGTGCAGTACTTC
J: TRBJ2-7
length: 11
size: .
V: TRBV7-3
D: TRBD1

CDR3: CASTTGQNTEAFF
DNA: TGTGCCAGCACCACTGGACAGAACACTGAAGCTTTCTTT
J: TRBJ1-1
length: 13
size: .
V: TRBV27
D: .

CDR3: CASRQGMNTEAFF
DNA: TGTGCCAGCAGACAGGGAATGAACACTGAAGCTTTCTTT
J: TRBJ1-1
length: 13
size: .
V: TRBV3-1/TRBV3-2
D: .

CDR3: CASSVASGAQETQYF
DNA: TGTGCCAGCAGCGTAGCTAGCGGGGCCCAAGAGACCCAGTACTTC
J: TRBJ2-5
length: 15
size: .
V: TRBV9
D: TRBD2

CDR3: CASSEWTGNYGYTF
DNA: TGTGCCAGCTCGGAATGGACGGGAAACTATGGCTACACCTTC
J: TRBJ1-2
length: 14
size: .
V: TRBV18
D: .

CDR3: CASSLSGGVAQPQHF
DNA: TGTGCCAGTAGTCTGTCAGGGGGAGTTGCTCAGCCCCAGCATTTT
J: TRBJ1-5
length: 15
size: .
V: TRBV19
D: TRBD1

CDR3: CASSEGSGRGNEQFF
DNA: TGTGCCAGCAGTGAGGGAAGCGGGAGAGGGAATGAGCAGTTCTTC
J: TRBJ2-1
length: 15
size: .
V: TRBV2
D: TRBD2

CDR3: CAWYRGQGYTF
DNA: TGTGCCTGGTACAGGGGGCAAGGCTACACCTTC
J: TRBJ1-2
length: 11
size: .
V: TRBV30
D: TRBD1

CDR3: CASSLLGLDTDTQYF
DNA: TGTGCCAGCAGCTTGTTGGGACTAGACACAGATACGCAGTATTTT
J: TRBJ2-3
length: 15
size: .
V: TRBV7-6
D: TRBD2

CDR3: CASRLRTGPIYEQYF
DNA: TGTGCCAGCAGACTAAGGACTGGGCCAATTTACGAGCAGTACTTC
J: TRBJ2-7
length: 15
size: .
V: TRBV14
D: .

CDR3: CASSPGGGGAETQYF
DNA: TGTGCCAGCAGCCCAGGGGGCGGGGGGGCGGAGACCCAGTACTTC
J: TRBJ2-5
length: 15
size: .
V: TRBV7-2
D: .

CDR3: CACSGTAIRNSPLHF
DNA: TGTGCCTGCTCCGGGACAGCGATTCGGAATTCACCCCTCCACTTT
J: TRBJ1-6
length: 15
size: .
V: TRBV30
D: TRBD1

CDR3: CASSGTGRRFQFF
DNA: TGTGCCAGCAGCGGGACAGGGCGGAGGTTTCAGTTCTTC
J: TRBJ2-1
length: 13
size: .
V: TRBV5-6
D: TRBD1

CDR3: CASTLSGGLQETQYF
DNA: TGTGCCAGCACTCTTAGCGGGGGGCTCCAAGAGACCCAGTACTTC
J: TRBJ2-5
length: 15
size: .
V: TRBV2
D: TRBD2

CDR3: CASSLIIGGQPQHF
DNA: TGTGCCAGCAGCTTAATAATCGGCGGGCAGCCCCAGCATTTT
J: TRBJ1-5
length: 14
size: .
V: TRBV7-8
D: .

CDR3: CASTQSGVWGYTF
DNA: TGTGCCAGTACCCAATCCGGGGTGTGGGGCTACACCTTC
J: TRBJ1-2
length: 13
size: few
V: TRBV19
D: .

CDR3: CAITTQGQANTEAFF
DNA: TGTGCCATCACGACCCAGGGACAAGCGAACACTGAAGCTTTCTTT
J: TRBJ1-1
length: 15
size: .
V: TRBV6-5
D: .

CDR3: CASSGQGVDQPQHF
DNA: TGTGCCAGCAGCGGACAGGGTGTGGATCAGCCCCAGCATTTT
J: TRBJ1-5
length: 14
size: .
V: TRBV5-6
D: TRBD1

CDR3: CAWSVGWGQGDSGNTIYF
DNA: TGTGCCTGGAGTGTTGGATGGGGACAGGGGGACTCTGGAAACACCATATATTTT
J: TRBJ1-3
length: 18
size: .
V: TRBV30
D: TRBD1

CDR3: CATVKGDSLNEQFF
DNA: TGTGCCACCGTTAAAGGGGACTCCCTCAATGAGCAGTTCTTC
J: TRBJ2-1
length: 14
size: .
V: TRBV28
D: .

CDR3: CATTRGLGETQYF
DNA: TGTGCCACCACCCGGGGGTTAGGGGAGACCCAGTACTTC
J: TRBJ2-5
length: 13
size: .
V: TRBV6-8
D: .

CDR3: CASSPRGEGSPLHF
DNA: TGTGCCAGCTCACCACGGGGAGAAGGTTCACCCCTCCACTTT
J: TRBJ1-6
length: 14
size: .
V: TRBV18
D: .

CDR3: CASSSGQGRAEAFF
DNA: TGTGCCAGCAGTTCAGGGCAGGGGAGGGCTGAAGCTTTCTTT
J: TRBJ1-1
length: 14
size: few
V: TRBV2
D: .

CDR3: CASSLDLFYREDTQYF
DNA: TGTGCCAGCAGCTTAGATTTGTTCTACAGAGAAGATACGCAGTATTTT
J: TRBJ2-3
length: 16
size: .
V: TRBV11-3
D: .

CDR3: CASSLSPGYEQYF
DNA: TGCGCCAGCAGTCTATCCCCCGGGTACGAGCAGTACTTC
J: TRBJ2-7
length: 13
size: .
V: TRBV5-1
D: .

CDR3: CASGRGDTQYF
DNA: TGTGCCAGTGGGAGGGGAGATACGCAGTATTTT
J: TRBJ2-3
length: 11
size: .
V: TRBV19
D: TRBD2

CDR3: CASSTAALATSNEQFF
DNA: TGTGCCAGTAGTACCGCCGCGCTAGCCACCTCCAATGAGCAGTTCTTC
J: TRBJ2-1
length: 16
size: once
V: TRBV19
D: .

CDR3: CASSPQEQGANTEAFF
DNA: TGTGCCAGCTCACCCCAAGAACAGGGGGCGAACACTGAAGCTTTCTTT
J: TRBJ1-1
length: 16
size: .
V: TRBV18
D: TRBD1

CDR3: CASSFTGNTEAFF
DNA: TGTGCCAGCAGTTTCACAGGGAACACTGAAGCTTTCTTT
J: TRBJ1-1
length: 13
size: .
V: TRBV27
D: .

CDR3: CASSQAQGNQPQHF
DNA: TGTGCCAGCAGCCAAGCGCAGGGCAATCAGCCCCAGCATTTT
J: TRBJ1-5
length: 14
size: .
V: TRBV4-2
D: .

CDR3: CASSTPRVGYNTEAFF
DNA: TGTGCCAGTAGTACCCCCCGGGTAGGATATAACACTGAAGCTTTCTTT
J: TRBJ1-1
length: 16
size: .
V: TRBV19
D: .

CDR3: CASSLSVSLTDTQYF
DNA: TGTGCCAGCAGCTTATCGGTCTCCCTCACAGATACGCAGTATTTT
J: TRBJ2-3
length: 15
size: once
V: TRBV7-3
D: .

CDR3: CATGGTGATYNSPLHF
DNA: TGTGCCACCGGAGGGACAGGGGCGACCTATAATTCACCCCTCCACTTT
J: TRBJ1-6
length: 16
size: once
V: TRBV24-1
D: TRBD1

CDR3: CASSQDSSFAKQWVTTGNTIYF
DNA: TGTGCCAGCAGCCAAGACTCCAGCTTCGCGAAACAGTGGGTTACGACTGGAAACACCATATATTTT
J: TRBJ1-3
length: 22
size: .
V: TRBV4-2
D: .

CDR3: CASSLSSSGRGLHEQFF
DNA: TGCGCCAGCAGCTTGAGTTCTAGCGGGAGGGGGCTGCATGAGCAGTTCTTC
J: TRBJ2-1
length: 17
size: .
V: TRBV5-1
D: TRBD2

CDR3: CASSGGQGPLPGNTIYF
DNA: TGTGCCAGCAGCGGGGGACAGGGCCCTCTGCCCGGAAACACCATATATTTT
J: TRBJ1-3
length: 17
size: .
V: TRBV7-9
D: TRBD1

CDR3: CAWSVGFRDRGPNQPQHF
DNA: TGTGCCTGGAGTGTAGGTTTCCGGGACAGGGGGCCTAATCAGCCCCAGCATTTT
J: TRBJ1-5
length: 18
size: .
V: TRBV30
D: TRBD1

CDR3: CASSPSSEQYF
DNA: TGTGCCAGCAGCCCCTCGTCCGAGCAGTACTTC
J: TRBJ2-7
length: 11
size: .
V: TRBV6-2/TRBV6-3
D: .

CDR3: CASSTFNSGFSGNTIYF
DNA: TGTGCCAGTAGTACATTTAACAGCGGATTCTCTGGAAACACCATATATTTT
J: TRBJ1-3
length: 17
size: once
V: TRBV19
D: .

CDR3: CASSPGHLNTEAFF
DNA: TGTGCCAGCAGTCCGGGACACCTGAACACTGAAGCTTTCTTT
J: TRBJ1-1
length: 14
size: .
V: TRBV9
D: .

CDR3: CASSFQSYGYTF
DNA: TGTGCCAGTAGTTTCCAGTCCTATGGCTACACCTTC
J: TRBJ1-2
length: 12
size: .
V: TRBV19
D: .

CDR3: CASSPRLSDGYTF
DNA: TGTGCCAGCAGCCCCCGGTTATCGGATGGCTACACCTTC
J: TRBJ1-2
length: 13
size: .
V: TRBV14
D: .

CDR3: CASSYSGGQSTDTQYF
DNA: TGTGCCAGCAGTTACAGCGGGGGGCAGAGCACAGATACGCAGTATTTT
J: TRBJ2-3
length: 16
size: .
V: TRBV6-6
D: TRBD2

CDR3: CASSQVGGGANSGANVLTF
DNA: TGCGCCAGCAGCCAGGTAGGGGGTGGCGCCAACTCTGGGGCCAACGTCCTGACTTTC
J: TRBJ2-6
length: 19
size: .
V: TRBV4-3
D: .

CDR3: CASSYYDRPSGGYTF
DNA: TGTGCCAGCAGTTATTACGACCGACCTAGTGGGGGCTACACCTTC
J: TRBJ1-2
length: 15
size: .
V: TRBV6-5
D: .

CDR3: CASSPSRPGSPNYGYTF
DNA: TGTGCCAGCAGCCCATCAAGGCCAGGCTCCCCTAACTATGGCTACACCTTC
J: TRBJ1-2
length: 17
size: .
V: TRBV9
D: .

CDR3: CSLPGGHEQYF
DNA: TGCAGCTTACCGGGGGGCCACGAGCAGTACTTC
J: TRBJ2-7
length: 11
size: .
V: TRBV29-1
D: .

CDR3: CASSLAGGMIVSAYGYTF
DNA: TGTGCCAGCAGCTTAGCGGGGGGGATGATAGTCTCGGCCTATGGCTACACCTTC
J: TRBJ1-2
length: 18
size: .
V: TRBV7-2
D: .

CDR3: CASWYRGYTEAFF
DNA: TGTGCCAGCTGGTACAGGGGTTACACTGAAGCTTTCTTT
J: TRBJ1-1
length: 13
size: .
V: TRBV18
D: TRBD1

CDR3: CASSLVGAAPTDTQYF
DNA: TGTGCCAGCAGCTTGGTTGGGGCCGCTCCCACAGATACGCAGTATTTT
J: TRBJ2-3
length: 16
size: .
V: TRBV5-4
D: .